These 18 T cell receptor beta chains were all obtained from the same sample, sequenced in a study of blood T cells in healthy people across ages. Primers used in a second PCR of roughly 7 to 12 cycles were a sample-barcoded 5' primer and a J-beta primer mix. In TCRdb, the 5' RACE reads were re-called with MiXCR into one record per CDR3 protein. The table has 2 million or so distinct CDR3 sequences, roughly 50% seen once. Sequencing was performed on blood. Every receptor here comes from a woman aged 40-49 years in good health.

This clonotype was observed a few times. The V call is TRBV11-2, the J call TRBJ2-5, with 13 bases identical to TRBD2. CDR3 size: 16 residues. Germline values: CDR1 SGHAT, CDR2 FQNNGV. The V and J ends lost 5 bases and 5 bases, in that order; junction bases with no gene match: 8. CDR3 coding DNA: TGTGCCAGCAGCCTAGGACTAGCGGGGGCCGGGGAGACCCAGTACTTC. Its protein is CASSLGLAGAGETQYF.

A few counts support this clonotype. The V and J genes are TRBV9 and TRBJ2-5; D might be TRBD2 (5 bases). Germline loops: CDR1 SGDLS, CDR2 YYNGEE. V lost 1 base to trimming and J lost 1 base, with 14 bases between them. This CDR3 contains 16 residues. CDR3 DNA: TGTGCCAGCAGCGTACAGGAGCGGTTAGGCCAAGAGACCCAGTACTTC. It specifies CASSVQERLGQETQYF.

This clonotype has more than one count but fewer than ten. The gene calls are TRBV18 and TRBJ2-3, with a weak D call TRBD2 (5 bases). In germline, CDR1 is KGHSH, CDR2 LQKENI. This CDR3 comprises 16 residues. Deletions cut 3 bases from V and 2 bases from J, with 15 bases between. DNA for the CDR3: TGTGCCAGCTCACCTCTCGGCAGAGGACTCACAGATACGCAGTATTTT. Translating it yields CASSPLGRGLTDTQYF. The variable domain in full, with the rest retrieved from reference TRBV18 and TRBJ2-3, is NAGVMQNPRHLVRRRGQEARLRCSPMKGHSHVYWYRQLPEEGLKFMVYLQKENIIDESGMPKERFSAEFPKEGPSILRIQQVVRGDSAAYFCASSPLGRGLTDTQYFGPGTRLTVL.

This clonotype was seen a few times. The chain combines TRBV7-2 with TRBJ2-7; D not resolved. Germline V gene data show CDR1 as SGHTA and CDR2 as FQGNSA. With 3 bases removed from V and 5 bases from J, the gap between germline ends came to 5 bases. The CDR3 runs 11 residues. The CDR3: CASSFHDEQYF. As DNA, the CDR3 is TGTGCCAGCAGCTTCCACGACGAGCAGTACTTC.

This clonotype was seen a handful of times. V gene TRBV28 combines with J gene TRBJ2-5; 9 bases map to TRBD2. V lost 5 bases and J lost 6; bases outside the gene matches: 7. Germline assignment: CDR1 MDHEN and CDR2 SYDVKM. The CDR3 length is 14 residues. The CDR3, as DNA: TGTGCCAGCAGTCGGCGGGGGGGTTTTCAGACCCAGTACTTC. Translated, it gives CASSRRGGFQTQYF.

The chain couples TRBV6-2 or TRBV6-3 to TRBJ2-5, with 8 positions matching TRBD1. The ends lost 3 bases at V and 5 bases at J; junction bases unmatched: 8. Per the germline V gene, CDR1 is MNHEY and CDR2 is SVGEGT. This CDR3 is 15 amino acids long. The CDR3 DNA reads TGTGCCAGCAGTTATAGGACAGGGCTGGGGGAGACCCAGTACTTC. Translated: CASSYRTGLGETQYF.

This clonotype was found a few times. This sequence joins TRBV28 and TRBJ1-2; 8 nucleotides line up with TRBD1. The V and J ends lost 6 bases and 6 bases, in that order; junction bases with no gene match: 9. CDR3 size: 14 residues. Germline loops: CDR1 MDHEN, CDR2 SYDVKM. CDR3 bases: TGTGCCAGCAGACCTCCCCCGACAGGGGATGGCTACACCTTC. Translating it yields CASRPPPTGDGYTF.

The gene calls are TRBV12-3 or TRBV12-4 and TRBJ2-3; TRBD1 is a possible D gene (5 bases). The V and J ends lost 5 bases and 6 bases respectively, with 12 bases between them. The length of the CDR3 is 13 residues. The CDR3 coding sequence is TGTGCCAGCAGTGTTAGGGGTATGGATACGCAGTATTTT. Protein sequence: CASSVRGMDTQYF.

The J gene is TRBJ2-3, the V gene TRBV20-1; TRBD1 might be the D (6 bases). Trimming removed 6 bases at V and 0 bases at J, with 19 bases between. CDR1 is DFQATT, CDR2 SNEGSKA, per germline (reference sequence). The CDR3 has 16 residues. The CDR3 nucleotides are TGCAGTGCCCCCCCAGGGGTCAGGACAAGCACAGATACGCAGTATTTT. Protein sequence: CSAPPGVRTSTDTQYF.

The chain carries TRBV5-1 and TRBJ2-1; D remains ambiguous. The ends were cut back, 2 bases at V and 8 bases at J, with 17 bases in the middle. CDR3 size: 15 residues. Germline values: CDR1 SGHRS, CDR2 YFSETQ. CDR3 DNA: TGCGCCAGCAGCTTAGTACAGCCCATTGGGGATGAGCAGTTCTTC. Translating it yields CASSLVQPIGDEQFF.

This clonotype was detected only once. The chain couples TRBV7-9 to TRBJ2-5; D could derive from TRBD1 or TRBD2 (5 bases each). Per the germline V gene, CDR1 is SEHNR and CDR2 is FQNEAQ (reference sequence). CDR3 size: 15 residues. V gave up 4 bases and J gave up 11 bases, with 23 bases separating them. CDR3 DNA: TGTGCCAGCAGCTCGCGCCGGGACCTCCCCGGGGAGCAGTACTTC. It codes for CASSSRRDLPGEQYF.

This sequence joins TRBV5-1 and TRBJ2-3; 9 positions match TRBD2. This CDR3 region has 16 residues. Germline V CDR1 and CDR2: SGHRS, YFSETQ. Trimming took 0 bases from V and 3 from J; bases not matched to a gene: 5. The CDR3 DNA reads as TGCGCCAGCAGCTTGGCCCACAGCGGGGGGACAGATACGCAGTATTTT. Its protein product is CASSLAHSGGTDTQYF.

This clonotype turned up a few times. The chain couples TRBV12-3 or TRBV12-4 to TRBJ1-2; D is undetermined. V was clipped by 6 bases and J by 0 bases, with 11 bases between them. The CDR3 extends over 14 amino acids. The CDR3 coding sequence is TGTGCCAGCAGGAACAGCGTAGCTAACTATGGCTACACCTTC. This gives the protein CASRNSVANYGYTF.

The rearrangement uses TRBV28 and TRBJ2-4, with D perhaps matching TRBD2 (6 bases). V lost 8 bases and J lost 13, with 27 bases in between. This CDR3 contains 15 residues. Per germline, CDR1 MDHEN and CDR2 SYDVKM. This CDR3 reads CASSFRGNSALGQYF. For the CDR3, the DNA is TGTGCCAGCTCCTTCCGGGGGAACTCCGCCTTGGGGCAGTACTTC.

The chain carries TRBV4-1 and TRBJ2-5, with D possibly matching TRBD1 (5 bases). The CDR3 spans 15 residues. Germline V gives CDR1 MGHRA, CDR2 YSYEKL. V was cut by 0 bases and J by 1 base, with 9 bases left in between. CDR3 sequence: CASSQEHRPQETQYF. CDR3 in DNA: TGCGCCAGCAGCCAAGAACACAGGCCCCAAGAGACCCAGTACTTC.

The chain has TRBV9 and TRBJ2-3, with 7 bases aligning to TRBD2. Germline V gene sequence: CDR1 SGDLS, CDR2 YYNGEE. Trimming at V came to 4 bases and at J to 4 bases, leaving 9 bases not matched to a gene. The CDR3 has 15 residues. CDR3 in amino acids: CASSSWGGGADTQYF. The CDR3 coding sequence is TGTGCCAGCAGCTCCTGGGGGGGAGGCGCAGATACGCAGTATTTT.

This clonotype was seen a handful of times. This CDR3 reads CASSGDLDTQYF. The CDR3 bases are TGTGCCAGCAGTGGGGATTTAGATACGCAGTATTTT. This chain joins TRBV6-5 and TRBJ2-3; no firm D call. This CDR3 comprises 12 residues. CDR1 MNHEY and CDR2 SVGAGI come from the germline V gene. The germline V and J ends were trimmed by 5 bases and 5 bases, with 8 bases remaining between them.

CDR3 in amino acids: CASSLAPGGLEQYF. CDR3 DNA sequence: TGTGCCAGCAGCTTAGCGCCGGGGGGGCTCGAGCAGTACTTC. The rearrangement uses TRBV7-2 and TRBJ2-7, with 8 bases matching TRBD2. This CDR3 is 14 amino acids long. J lost 6 bases, V lost 0 bases, and 4 bases had no gene match. Germline-derived CDR1 and CDR2 are SGHTA and FQGNSA.